What follows are 24 T cell receptor beta chains derived from one specimen sequenced in a study of cytomegalovirus exposure and HLA in healthy donors. Use of 60 Vbeta and 13 Jbeta primers characterized the PCR. Some clones are missing from TCRdb's copy, which holds only in-frame ones; the method was immunoSEQ multiplex PCR. The sample gives some 35,000 clones, almost 70% of which show up once; about 6% is in the top ten. Sample: PBMCs. These receptors all stem from a man aged 25 to 40 in good health and CMV-seronegative.

This clone counts as medium-sized. This chain joins TRBV27 and TRBJ2-5, with a weak D call TRBD1 (6 bases). CDR1 and CDR2 (germline): MNHEY, SMNVEV (reference sequence). V lost 5 bases and J 7 bases, leaving 26 bases between the germline ends. This CDR3 is built from 17 residues. DNA of the CDR3: TGTGCCAGCAGTATGAACAGGGAGACCAATAGAATCGGGACCCAGTACTTC. Amino acids: CASSMNRETNRIGTQYF.

The CDR3: CASSGQSYEQYF. CDR3 in DNA: TGTGCCAGCAGTGGACAGTCCTACGAGCAGTACTTC. V is TRBV6-5 and J is TRBJ2-7; weak D call: TRBD1 (6 bases). The CDR3 covers 12 residues. V lost 5 bases and J lost 1, with 6 bases in between. CDR1 is MNHEY, CDR2 SVGAGI, per germline.

In nucleotides, the CDR3 is TGTGCCAGCAGTACACAGGGGTACACTGAAGCTTTCTTT. Its translation: CASSTQGYTEAFF. The gene calls are TRBV7-6 and TRBJ1-1, with 7 bases aligning to TRBD1. The V and J ends lost 6 bases and 3 bases, in that order; junction bases with no gene match: 4. The CDR3 spans 13 residues. CDR1 SGHVS and CDR2 FNYEAQ come from the germline V gene.

The V call is TRBV5-5, the J call TRBJ1-4; D is unclear. Per the germline V gene, CDR1 is SGHKS and CDR2 is YYEKEE (reference sequence). This CDR3 is built from 13 residues. V was pared by 5 bases and J by 8 bases, with 13 bases between. The CDR3 region is CASRSAGDEKLFF. In nucleotides, the CDR3 is TGTGCCAGCAGGTCAGCGGGAGACGAAAAACTGTTTTTT.

V and J are TRBV19 and TRBJ1-6; D ambiguous. V lost 3 bases and J 7 bases, leaving 4 bases between the germline ends. Germline loops: CDR1 LNHDA, CDR2 SQIVND (reference sequence). CDR3 length: 12 amino acids. The DNA of the CDR3 is TGTGCCAGTAGTATGGGCAATTCACCCCTCCACTTT. This gives the protein CASSMGNSPLHF.

The V and J genes are TRBV4-1 and TRBJ2-7, with D hard to call. Trimming took off 2 bases at V and 2 bases at J, with 10 bases between the two ends. There are 14 residues in the CDR3. Germline lookup yields CDR1 MGHRA and CDR2 YSYEKL. CDR3 in DNA: TGCGCCAGCAGCCAACCCGGTACTACCTACGAGCAGTACTTC. Its translation is CASSQPGTTYEQYF.

The chain joins TRBV6-6 to TRBJ1-1; D call uncertain. This CDR3 is 12 amino acids long. CDR1 is MNHNY and CDR2 is SVGAGI in the germline V gene (reference sequence). V lost 2 bases to trimming and J lost 5 bases, with 6 bases between them. The CDR3: CASSYPQTEAFF. In DNA, the CDR3 is TGTGCCAGCAGTTACCCCCAAACTGAAGCTTTCTTT.

The chain employs TRBV6-1 and TRBJ1-1; 10 bases are shared with TRBD1. CDR3 length: 14 amino acids. Germline lookup yields CDR1 MNHNS and CDR2 SASEGT. Trimming at V came to 8 bases and at J to 4 bases, leaving 7 bases not matched to a gene. The CDR3 is CASRTGGRITEAFF. The CDR3 nucleotides are TGTGCCAGCCGGACAGGGGGTCGGATCACTGAAGCTTTCTTT.

In this sample, this clone turned up a few times. The V call is TRBV6-6, the J call TRBJ1-4, with TRBD1 as a possible D gene (6 bases). CDR3 length: 15 residues. The V gene's germline CDR1 is MNHNY and CDR2 SVGAGI (reference sequence). With 5 bases removed from V and 9 bases from J, the gap between germline ends came to 19 bases. CDR3 sequence (DNA): TGTGCCAGCAGTAACCCCCGAGGGGGTTTGAAAAAACTGTTTTTT. It yields the protein CASSNPRGGLKKLFF.

Of note for this clone: The sample contains more than one DNA sequence encoding this CDR3. The chain has TRBV5-1 and TRBJ2-5; 7 bases match TRBD1. The trim removed 0 bases at V and 5 bases at J, leaving 4 bases unmatched. Germline lookup yields CDR1 SGHRS and CDR2 YFSETQ. This CDR3 spans 14 amino acids. CDR3 sequence reads: CASSLGQGGETQYF. The CDR3 region has the DNA TGCGCCAGCAGCTTGGGACAGGGTGGGGAGACCCAGTACTTC. The variable domain in full, completed from reference TRBV5-1 and TRBJ2-5, reads KAGVTQTPRYLIKTRGQQVTLSCSPISGHRSVSWYQQTPGQGLQFLFEYFSETQRNKGNFPGRFSGRQFSNSRSEMNVSTLELGDSALYLCASSLGQGGETQYFGPGTRLLVL.

This chain uses TRBV29-1 with TRBJ2-6; no definite D call. V lost 3 bases, J lost 4 bases, and 10 bases lay in between. The CDR3 loop spans 14 amino acids. CDR1 SQVTM and CDR2 ANQGSEA come from the germline V gene. CDR3 amino acids: CSVDGPGGANVLTF. The DNA of the CDR3 is TGCAGCGTTGATGGGCCTGGGGGGGCCAACGTCCTGACTTTC. The full variable domain, its missing parts supplied by reference TRBV29-1 and TRBJ2-6, is SAVISQKPSRDICQRGTSLTIQCQVDSQVTMMFWYRQQPGQSLTLIATANQGSEATYESGFVIDKFPISRPNLTFSTLTVSNMSPEDSSIYLCSVDGPGGANVLTFGAGSRLTVL.

This chain uses TRBV7-8 with TRBJ1-5; TRBD1 might be the D (5 bases). There are 13 residues in the CDR3. V was clipped by 2 bases and J by 4 bases, with 6 bases between them. Germline V gene lookup returns CDR1 SGHVS and CDR2 FQNEAQ. The CDR3 bases are TGTGCCAGCAGCTTATCAGGGAATCAGCCCCAGCATTTT. Its protein is CASSLSGNQPQHF.

The chain has TRBV28 and TRBJ1-2, with D possibly TRBD1 on 5 matching bases. This CDR3 is built from 12 residues. CDR1 and CDR2 from the germline V gene are MDHEN and SYDVKM. Trimming took off 6 bases at V and 5 bases at J, with 10 bases between the two ends. The CDR3 DNA reads TGTGCCAGCAGGGCCTCAGGGTATGGCTACACCTTC. It encodes CASRASGYGYTF.

V gene TRBV7-9 combines with J gene TRBJ2-7; the match to TRBD1 covers 7 bases. There are 15 residues in the CDR3. V lost 2 bases and J lost 3; bases outside the gene matches: 7. Germline V CDR1 and CDR2: SEHNR, FQNEAQ (reference sequence). The CDR3 nucleotides read TGTGCCAGCAGCTTAACCCAGGGGGTGTACTACGAGCAGTACTTC. This codes for CASSLTQGVYYEQYF. Variable domain in full (rest from reference TRBV7-9 and TRBJ2-7): DTGVSQNPRHKITKRGQNVTFRCDPISEHNRLYWYRQTLGQGPEFLTYFQNEAQLEKSRLLSDRFSAERPKGSFSTLEIQRTEQGDSAMYLCASSLTQGVYYEQYFGPGTRLTVT.

V and J are TRBV25-1 and TRBJ1-1, with a tentative D call TRBD1 (6 bases). The CDR3 sequence is 14 residues long. Per the germline V gene, CDR1 is MGHDK and CDR2 is SYGVNS. V was pared by 6 bases and J by 9 bases, with 20 bases between. The DNA for the CDR3 is TGTGCCAGCAGACCGAACTTAGGACAGTATCAAGCTTTCTTT. Its translation: CASRPNLGQYQAFF.

This chain links TRBV6-5 with TRBJ1-6; D call uncertain. CDR1 MNHEY and CDR2 SVGAGI come from the germline V gene. The CDR3 consists of 13 residues. V gave up 2 bases and J gave up 9 bases, with 8 bases separating them. The CDR3, as DNA: TGTGCCAGCAGTTACAAACAACGTTCACCCCTCCACTTT. Translating it yields CASSYKQRSPLHF.

The J gene is TRBJ1-1, the V gene TRBV18; no clear D gene. The ends were cut back, 9 bases at V and 4 bases at J, with 15 bases in the middle. In germline, CDR1 is KGHSH, CDR2 LQKENI. The CDR3 runs 13 residues. The DNA for the CDR3 is TGTGCCAGTTCTGACGCGGGGTTCACTGAAGCTTTCTTT. It is translated as CASSDAGFTEAFF. Full variable domain (outside the CDR3, taken from reference TRBV18 and TRBJ1-1): NAGVMQNPRHLVRRRGQEARLRCSPMKGHSHVYWYRQLPEEGLKFMVYLQKENIIDESGMPKERFSAEFPKEGPSILRIQQVVRGDSAAYFCASSDAGFTEAFFGQGTRLTVV.

The rearrangement uses TRBV4-3 and TRBJ1-6, with TRBD1 matching 8 bases. J was trimmed by 10 bases and V by 0 bases; bases with no gene match: 8. Per the germline V gene, CDR1 is LGHNA and CDR2 is YSLEER. The CDR3 runs 16 residues. Here the CDR3 DNA reads TGCGCCAGCAGCCAAGAAGGGGACAGGACATTGTCACCCCTCCACTTT. Its protein is CASSQEGDRTLSPLHF.

This clone showed up just once. V gene TRBV10-1 combines with J gene TRBJ2-7, with 9 bases lining up with TRBD1. V was pared by 2 bases and J by 7 bases, with 9 bases of the junction left unmatched. The germline V gene encodes CDR1 WNHNN and CDR2 SYGVQD (reference sequence). This CDR3 is built from 15 residues. This CDR3 is CASSEGGTGNLEQYF. CDR3 nucleotide sequence: TGCGCCAGCAGTGAGGGTGGGACAGGGAATTTGGAGCAGTACTTC.

This chain uses TRBV7-2 with TRBJ1-1; D is uncertain. Trimming stripped 1 base from V and 4 bases from J, with 10 bases between. Germline CDR1 reads SGHTA; CDR2 reads FQGNSA. This CDR3 contains 14 residues. The CDR3 loop reads CASSLESRFTEAFF. DNA of the CDR3: TGTGCCAGCAGCTTAGAATCGAGATTCACTGAAGCTTTCTTT.

The rearrangement uses TRBV7-2 and TRBJ1-4, with D possibly being TRBD1 (6 bases). Trimming took off 5 bases at V and 13 bases at J, with 20 bases between the two ends. This CDR3 region has 14 residues. Germline loops: CDR1 SGHTA, CDR2 FQGNSA. The CDR3 region is CASSVDSLPLRLFF. CDR3 sequence (DNA): TGTGCCAGCAGCGTGGACAGCCTTCCCCTCAGACTGTTTTTT.

Only a few counts were recorded for this clone. This chain connects TRBV28 to TRBJ1-5; maybe TRBD1 (5 bases). CDR1 is MDHEN and CDR2 is SYDVKM in the germline V gene. This CDR3 spans 15 amino acids. V was pared by 6 bases and J by 4 bases, with 16 bases between. The CDR3 region is CASRRGGGRNQPQHF. DNA for the CDR3: TGTGCCAGCAGACGGGGCGGGGGTAGGAATCAGCCCCAGCATTTT.

The chain couples TRBV28 to TRBJ1-2; no reliable D call. Germline V gene lookup returns CDR1 MDHEN and CDR2 SYDVKM. The length of the CDR3 is 12 residues. V lost 7 bases and J 0 bases, leaving 6 bases between the germline ends. CDR3 region: CASITTNYGYTF. The CDR3 nucleotides read TGTGCCAGCATAACAACTAACTATGGCTACACCTTC.

In this sample, this clone turned up once. The chain joins TRBV4-1 to TRBJ1-3, with D maybe TRBD1 (5 bases). Germline CDR1 reads MGHRA; CDR2 reads YSYEKL. This CDR3 spans 15 amino acids. The V and J ends lost 1 base and 4 bases respectively, with 11 bases between them. CDR3 bases: TGCGCCAGCAGCCAAGGACAGTCGTCAGGAAACACCATATATTTT. Residues: CASSQGQSSGNTIYF.